These 21 T cell receptor beta chains originate from one sample sequenced in a study of blood T cell repertoires in COVID-19. The repertoire was sequenced with immunoSEQ multiplex PCR; TCRdb's copy has only in-frame clones and lacks some. The profile shows approximately 200,000 clones, approximately 86% of them singletons. Sequenced sample: PBMCs or T cells enriched from blood (not recorded which). These receptor sequences come from a woman aged 25 to 39 who had been exposed to COVID-19.

V usage is TRBV11-3 and J usage is TRBJ2-7, with a possible D match to TRBD1 (7 bases). CDR1 is SGHNT, CDR2 YENEEA, per germline. This CDR3 spans 16 amino acids. Trimming pared 5 bases from V and 2 bases from J, leaving 19 bases between. CDR3 nucleotide sequence: TGTGCCAGCAGCGGACTAACAGGGGAGAGACCCTACGAGCAGTACTTC. Encoded protein: CASSGLTGERPYEQYF.

This rearrangement joins TRBV5-1 to TRBJ2-2, with D possibly TRBD2 on 6 matching bases. V lost 5 bases to trimming and J lost 0 bases, with 14 bases between them. Germline loops: CDR1 SGHRS, CDR2 YFSETQ. This CDR3 is 16 amino acids long. Written as DNA, the CDR3 is TGCGCCAGCAGTTTCTTGTCGGGGGCGAACACCGGGGAGCTGTTTTTT. Its protein is CASSFLSGANTGELFF. Drawing the rest from reference TRBV5-1 and TRBJ2-2, the complete variable domain is KAGVTQTPRYLIKTRGQQVTLSCSPISGHRSVSWYQQTPGQGLQFLFEYFSETQRNKGNFPGRFSGRQFSNSRSEMNVSTLELGDSALYLCASSFLSGANTGELFFGEGSRLTVL.

This rearrangement joins TRBV3-1 (or the pseudogene TRBV3-2) to TRBJ2-7; tentative D call: TRBD1 (5 bases). This CDR3 spans 15 amino acids. In germline, CDR1 is LGHDT, CDR2 YNNKEL (reference sequence). V lost 6 bases, J lost 2 bases, and 17 bases lay in between. The CDR3 nucleotides read TGTGCCAGCAGGGAGTCAGGGTTCGGAACCTACGAGCAGTACTTC. Encoded protein: CASRESGFGTYEQYF.

The rearrangement uses TRBV2 and TRBJ2-7, with a weak D call TRBD1 (5 bases). Trimming pared 4 bases from V and 6 bases from J, leaving 13 bases between. This CDR3 is built from 13 residues. Germline CDR1 is SNHLY and CDR2 is FYNNEI. CDR3 residues: CASSAGPNREQYF. CDR3 in DNA: TGTGCCAGCAGTGCAGGGCCCAATCGCGAGCAGTACTTC.

This clone was seen only a few times. The rearrangement uses TRBV7-3 and TRBJ2-1; 11 bases fit TRBD2. Losses at the gene ends were 4 bases for V and 12 bases for J; bases not matched to a gene: 11. Germline CDR1 SGHTA, CDR2 FQGTGA. The CDR3 is 15 residues long. The CDR3 sequence is CASSSGTSGGSGQFF. As DNA, the CDR3 is TGTGCCAGCAGCTCCGGGACTAGCGGAGGAAGTGGGCAGTTCTTC.

The chain links TRBV5-1 to TRBJ1-3, with D unclear. The germline V and J ends were trimmed by 2 bases and 1 base, with 4 bases remaining between them. CDR1 is SGHRS and CDR2 is YFSETQ in the germline V gene. CDR3 length equals 13 residues. The CDR3 reads CASSFMSGNTIYF. In nucleotides, the CDR3 is TGCGCCAGCAGCTTTATGTCTGGAAACACCATATATTTT.

V is TRBV12-5 and J is TRBJ1-6; D perhaps matches TRBD1 (6 bases). Trimming pared 5 bases from V and 0 bases from J, leaving 17 bases between. Germline values: CDR1 LGHNT, CDR2 FRNRAP. The CDR3 has 18 amino acids. The CDR3 DNA reads TGTGCTAGTGGTCGGACGAAACAGGACAGCTCCTATAATTCACCCCTCCACTTT. It codes for CASGRTKQDSSYNSPLHF.

CDR3 region: CASSGPGQGREKLFF. CDR3 nucleotide sequence: TGTGCCAGCAGTGGGCCGGGACAGGGCAGGGAAAAACTGTTTTTT. This rearrangement joins TRBV2 to TRBJ1-4; 9 nucleotides align to TRBD1. V lost 4 bases, J lost 8 bases, and 8 bases stayed unmatched. This CDR3 is 15 amino acids long. Germline loops: CDR1 SNHLY, CDR2 FYNNEI. Variable domain in full (rest from reference TRBV2 and TRBJ1-4): EPEVTQTPSHQVTQMGQEVILRCVPISNHLYFYWYRQILGQKVEFLVSFYNNEISEKSEIFDDQFSVERPDGSNFTLKIRSTKLEDSAMYFCASSGPGQGREKLFFGSGTQLSVL.

V gene TRBV5-4 combines with J gene TRBJ1-2; D is undetermined. The germline gives CDR1 SGHNT, CDR2 YYREEE (reference sequence). V was cut by 2 bases and J by 3 bases, with 8 bases left in between. The CDR3 runs to 13 residues. Written as DNA, the CDR3 is TGTGCCAGCAGCTTTATCGGGGACTATGGCTACACCTTC. Translated: CASSFIGDYGYTF.

This clone was seen a few times. The gene calls are TRBV5-5 and TRBJ1-2; 8 nucleotides line up with TRBD1. The length of the CDR3 is 14 residues. J lost 10 bases, V lost 4 bases, and 12 bases had no gene match. The germline V gene has CDR1 SGHKS and CDR2 YYEKEE (reference sequence). CDR3 sequence reads: CASSPAGQGGYYTF. CDR3 bases: TGTGCCAGCAGCCCCGCCGGACAGGGTGGTTACTACACCTTC.

CDR3 DNA: TGTGCCAGCAGTGCCGAAGGGAGGCCGAACTATGGCTACACCTTC. Translated, it gives CASSAEGRPNYGYTF. The gene calls are TRBV2 and TRBJ1-2; no reliable D call. Trimming took off 4 bases at V and 2 bases at J, with 14 bases between the two ends. The CDR3 totals 15 residues. The V gene's germline CDR1 is SNHLY and CDR2 FYNNEI. The whole variable domain, remainder taken from reference TRBV2 and TRBJ1-2, is EPEVTQTPSHQVTQMGQEVILRCVPISNHLYFYWYRQILGQKVEFLVSFYNNEISEKSEIFDDQFSVERPDGSNFTLKIRSTKLEDSAMYFCASSAEGRPNYGYTFGSGTRLTVV.

The V gene is TRBV7-6, the J gene TRBJ2-7, with a tentative D call TRBD2 (7 bases). CDR1 and CDR2 from the germline V gene are SGHVS and FNYEAQ. The V gene lost 1 base and the J gene lost 2 bases, with 12 bases spanning the gap. The CDR3 is 15 residues long. The CDR3 DNA reads as TGTGCCAGCAGCTTAGTACGCGGGGGCGCCTACGAGCAGTACTTC. This encodes CASSLVRGGAYEQYF.

Only one count was recorded for this clone. The genes are TRBV4-1 and TRBJ2-7; D gene unclear. The CDR3 has 16 amino acids. The germline V gene has CDR1 MGHRA and CDR2 YSYEKL. The V end lost 0 bases, the J end lost 3 bases, and 15 bases lay between the germline ends. The CDR3 protein is CASSQDYGQVFYEQYF. The DNA for the CDR3 is TGCGCCAGCAGCCAAGATTATGGGCAGGTCTTCTACGAGCAGTACTTC.

V gene TRBV2 combines with J gene TRBJ1-2; 7 nucleotides align to TRBD1. This CDR3 contains 13 residues. The junction had 6 bases not matched to a gene; V was cut back by 3 bases and J by 8 bases. Germline V CDR1 and CDR2: SNHLY, FYNNEI. In DNA, the CDR3 is TGTGCCAGCAGTGACAGGGGGGTTTTCGGCTACACCTTC. It codes for CASSDRGVFGYTF.

J is TRBJ1-1 and V is TRBV6-5; D might be TRBD1 (5 bases). V gave up 2 bases and J gave up 1 base, with 11 bases separating them. Germline lookup yields CDR1 MNHEY and CDR2 SVGAGI. The CDR3 covers 15 residues. In nucleotides, the CDR3 is TGTGCCAGCAGTTACGAGCCCGGGGGGAACACTGAAGCTTTCTTT. Protein product: CASSYEPGGNTEAFF.

The rearrangement links TRBV2 to TRBJ1-1; D possibly corresponds to TRBD1 (6 bases). This CDR3 spans 13 amino acids. Trimming stripped 6 bases from V and 7 bases from J, with 15 bases between. The germline CDR1 and CDR2 sequences are SNHLY and FYNNEI. The CDR3 loop is CASRARGFVEAFF. As DNA, the CDR3 is TGTGCCAGCAGGGCCAGGGGTTTTGTTGAAGCTTTCTTT.

The chain links TRBV30 to TRBJ1-2; 9 nucleotides match TRBD1. The germline V gene encodes CDR1 GTSNPN and CDR2 SVGIG (reference sequence). This CDR3 has 14 residues. After removal of 5 bases from V and 4 bases from J, the junction contained 8 bases not matched to a gene. DNA for the CDR3: TGTGCCTGGGCCCGGGACAGGGTCACCTATGGCTACACCTTC. Protein product: CAWARDRVTYGYTF.

The chain links TRBV15 to TRBJ1-2; D might be TRBD1 (6 bases). CDR3 length: 15 amino acids. The germline V gene encodes CDR1 LNHNV and CDR2 YYDKDF (reference sequence). V was trimmed by 3 bases and J by 7 bases, leaving 18 bases between them. The CDR3 nucleotides read TGTGCCACCAGCAGTGACTACAGGGACGTGGCTGGCTACACCTTC. Amino acid sequence: CATSSDYRDVAGYTF.

V is TRBV2 and J is TRBJ2-5, with 10 bases aligning to TRBD2. V shed 7 bases and J 1 base; nucleotides not matched to a gene: 6. The CDR3 is made up of 15 amino acids. CDR1 and CDR2 from the germline V gene are SNHLY and FYNNEI. Here the CDR3 reads CASTRASGGQETQYF. The CDR3 DNA follows: TGTGCCAGCACGAGGGCTAGCGGGGGCCAAGAGACCCAGTACTTC.

The chain carries TRBV29-1 and TRBJ2-7, with D possibly being TRBD1 (5 bases). The CDR3 loop spans 12 amino acids. Trimming took 4 bases from V and 1 from J, leaving 8 bases between them. The germline V gene encodes CDR1 SQVTM and CDR2 ANQGSEA. Here the CDR3 DNA reads TGCAGCGTTGGGGGCCTGTCCTACGAGCAGTACTTC. Translation: CSVGGLSYEQYF.

The chain has TRBV5-1 and TRBJ1-1; 10 nucleotides agree with TRBD1. CDR3 size: 14 residues. V trimming: 0 bases; J trimming: 11 bases; junction bases outside the gene matches: 7. Germline V gives CDR1 SGHRS, CDR2 YFSETQ. The CDR3 nucleotides are TGCGCCAGCAGCTTGGGACAGGGGGCCTTTGGGGCTTTCTTT. Translating it yields CASSLGQGAFGAFF.